This TCR beta chain derives from a study of blood T cell repertoires in COVID-19. Across the study: Researchers got acute and convalescent COVID-19 samples from the United States, Italy and Spain. In each case, the material was cDNA or gDNA derived from T cells, B-cell-depleted T cells, or PBMCs.

The J segment lost 5 bases and the V segment lost 5 bases, leaving 10 bases of the junction unmatched. The germline V gene encodes CDR1 SEHNR and CDR2 FQNEAQ (reference sequence). CDR3 length: 16 amino acids. Original methodology: Scientists estimated how many nucleated cells there were by amplifying reference gene primers. Assay used: immunoSEQ multiplex PCR; TCRdb lists only in-frame clones, some missing. The V and J calls and clone size were taken over from that table, and D and trimming were inferred from the DNA. The sample records approximately 120,000 clones, more than 75% being singletons. The chain carries TRBV7-9 and TRBJ2-1; 9 bases are a match to TRBD1. The sequence came from a human donor in a cohort sampled during active COVID-19. Source material: peripheral blood. CDR3 DNA sequence: TGTGCCAGCAGCCCAATGGAGACAGGGGGAAACAATGAGCAGTTCTTC. Its protein product is CASSPMETGGNNEQFF.